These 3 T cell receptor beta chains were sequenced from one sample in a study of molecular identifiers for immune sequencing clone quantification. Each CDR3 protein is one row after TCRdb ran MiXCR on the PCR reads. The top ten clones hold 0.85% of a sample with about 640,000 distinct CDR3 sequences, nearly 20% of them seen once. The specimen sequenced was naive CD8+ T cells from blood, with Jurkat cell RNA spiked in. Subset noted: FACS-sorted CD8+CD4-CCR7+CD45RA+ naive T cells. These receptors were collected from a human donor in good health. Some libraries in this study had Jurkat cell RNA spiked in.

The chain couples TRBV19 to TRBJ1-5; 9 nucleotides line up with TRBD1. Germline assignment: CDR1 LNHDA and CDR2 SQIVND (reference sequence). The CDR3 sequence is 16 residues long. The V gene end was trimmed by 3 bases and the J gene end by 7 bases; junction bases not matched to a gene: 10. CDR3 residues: CASSMLQGASVQPQHF. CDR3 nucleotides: TGTGCCAGTAGTATGCTACAGGGGGCATCCGTGCAGCCCCAGCATTTT.

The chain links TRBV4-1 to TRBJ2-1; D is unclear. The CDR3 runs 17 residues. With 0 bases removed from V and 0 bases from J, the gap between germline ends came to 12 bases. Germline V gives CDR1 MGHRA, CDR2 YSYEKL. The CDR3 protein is CASSQDVPRSSYNEQFF. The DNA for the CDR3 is TGCGCCAGCAGCCAAGACGTCCCCAGGAGCTCCTACAATGAGCAGTTCTTC.

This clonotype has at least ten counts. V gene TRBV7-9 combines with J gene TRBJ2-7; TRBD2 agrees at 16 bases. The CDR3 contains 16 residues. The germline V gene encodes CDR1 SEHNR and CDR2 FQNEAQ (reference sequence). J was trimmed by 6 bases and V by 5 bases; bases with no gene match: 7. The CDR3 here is CASSPLGTSGRAEQYF. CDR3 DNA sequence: TGTGCCAGCAGCCCGCTAGGGACTAGCGGGAGGGCCGAGCAGTACTTC. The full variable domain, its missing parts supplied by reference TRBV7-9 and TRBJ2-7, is DTGVSQNPRHKITKRGQNVTFRCDPISEHNRLYWYRQTLGQGPEFLTYFQNEAQLEKSRLLSDRFSAERPKGSFSTLEIQRTEQGDSAMYLCASSPLGTSGRAEQYFGPGTRLTVT.